The clone carrying this T cell receptor (beta chain) was seen a handful of times. Its antigen remains unknown. The study ran its PCR with 60 Vbeta and 13 Jbeta primers. Method: immunoSEQ multiplex PCR; TCRdb's copy keeps in-frame clones and lacks some. Among around 150,000 clones listed, about three quarters were seen once. The data originate from a study of cytomegalovirus exposure and HLA in healthy donors. Turning to the study itself: About 85 million unique TCR sequences came from HLA-typed donors in an early release. Findings and limits, study-wide: An analysis was carried out later, and it reportedly showed fewer N-insertions in an Asian-associated ancestry cluster than the roughly 700-donor mean.

Sequenced material: PBMCs. This sequence originates from a man aged 45 to 65 in good health and CMV-seropositive.

The CDR3 protein is CASSDGSWSGNTIYF. The CDR3 DNA follows: TGTGCCAGCAGTGACGGGAGTTGGTCTGGAAACACCATATATTTT. V is TRBV2 and J is TRBJ1-3; D call uncertain. V was shortened by 3 bases and J by 1 base, with 10 bases between the two germline ends. The length of the CDR3 is 15 residues. CDR1 SNHLY and CDR2 FYNNEI come from the germline V gene.